This T cell receptor (beta chain) originates from a study of siplizumab effects on memory and regulatory T cells (dated by TCRdb to between 2018 and 2021). Notes on the research overall: The study examined how the anti-CD2 antibody siplizumab affects alloreactive T-cell subsets in allogeneic mixed lymphocyte reactions built from human PBMCs.

Remarks on this clone: Its antigen has not been determined. No base-level quality is on record; no much larger clone is a single base apart.

Sorted unstimulated T cells, along with proliferating T cells recovered from mixed lymphocyte reactions, underwent TCRbeta CDR3 sequencing. Fresh whole blood from about 11 HLA-typed healthy donors was used as the source from which PBMCs were isolated. The study at large found these results: A naive or memory phenotype could not be assigned to roughly 75-97% of proliferating CD4+ or CD8+ clones. The cumulative frequency of alloreactive sequences that could be traced back to unstimulated CD4+ memory T cells was significantly reduced by siplizumab. Compared with memory T cells, unstimulated naive T cells appeared more diverse, and naive cells seemed to make a substantial contribution to the alloresponse. Sequences below about 10^-5 frequency were poorly captured, so only a minor fraction of alloreactive clones could be mapped to unstimulated subsets. Whether proliferating Tregs from siplizumab cultures actually had suppressive function was not functionally confirmed. Among mappable alloreactive CD4+ clones, an average Treg-derived fraction of about 70% was observed with siplizumab, compared with 26.9% in control reactions.

Its CDR3 holds 15 amino acids, cysteine through phenylalanine. Only the CDR3 region is kept as DNA, spanning 45 bases read in frame from base 1. The germline ends are 12 bases apart after V is trimmed by 0 bases and J by 6 bases. Based on the germline V gene, the CDR1 and CDR2 sequences are LGHNA and YNFKEQ. The method behind the library was the immunoSEQ multiplex PCR assay. The deep sequencing platform assayed about 10^5 TCR templates per sample. Genomic DNA extracted from sorted T cells was used for TCRbeta CDR3 sequencing. Concerning the study's data processing: Clonal analysis of TCRbeta CDR3 data was done in the R programming language. Comparing unstimulated samples against CFSE-low samples taken after the reaction was how alloreactive CD4+ and CD8+ clones were defined. By matching sequences to the repertoires of sorted unstimulated Treg and non-Treg cells, each alloreactive CD4+ clone was assigned a regulatory or non-regulatory origin. TCRdb holds this immuneACCESS table with in-frame rearrangements only. Some clones are missing; in checked studies, unresolved V genes explain under half, and the rest has no known cause. That table supplies the V and J calls and clone size; D and trimming were determined from the DNA. The sample yields 110,000 or so clones; 85% to 95% were counted once. The top ten clonotypes cover around 0.32% of the sample.

The rearrangement combines TRBV4-2 with TRBJ1-5; TRBD1 is possibly the D segment (5 matching bases). Specimen: CD4+ T cells sorted from blood. This sequence originates from a human donor in good health. The nucleotides read TGTGCCAGCAGCCAAGAAAAATTGGGGGGTCAGCCCCAGCATTTT. Translation gives CASSQEKLGGQPQHF.